A single sample gave rise to the 6 T cell receptor beta chains below, sequenced in a study of Tregs in tolerant kidney transplant recipients. Assay used: immunoSEQ multiplex PCR; TCRdb lists only in-frame clones, some missing. The sample holds 50,000 to 65,000 clones. Here the sequenced sample was CD4+ T cells from blood, taken before the transplant. All receptors come from a human donor who received a combined kidney and bone marrow transplant.

As regards this clone: Coverage ceases 3 residues before the CDR3 finishes, and the germline J gene fills in the end. This chain uses TRBV6-1 with TRBJ1-2, with 7 bases lining up with TRBD1. The CDR3 contains 14 residues. V lost 2 bases to trimming and J lost 7 bases; unmatched junction nucleotides: 7. Germline CDR1 MNHNS, CDR2 SASEGT. The CDR3 protein is CASSEKGATTGYTF. The CDR3 bases that were read are TGTGCCAGCAGTGAAAAGGGGGCGACAACTGGC.

Remarks on this clone: The sequenced fragment ends 3 residues before the CDR3 boundary, so the rest is inferred from the germline J gene. The chain employs TRBV11-3 and TRBJ1-1, with 8 bases fitting TRBD1. CDR3 size: 13 residues. From germline, CDR1 is SGHNT and CDR2 YENEEA. J lost 6 bases, V lost 5 bases, and 5 bases had no gene match. The CDR3 here is CASSLMTGAEAFF. The CDR3 bases that were read are TGTGCCAGCAGCCTAATGACAGGGGCTGAA.

On this clone: The DNA ends 3 residues before the CDR3 does, and the rest of the CDR3 is filled in from the germline J gene. The gene calls are TRBV7-2 and TRBJ2-5; 7 positions agree with TRBD1. Per the germline V gene, CDR1 is SGHTA and CDR2 is FQGNSA. This CDR3 has 14 residues. V gave up 2 bases and J gave up 4 bases; unmatched junction bases: 4. The sequenced CDR3 bases are TGTGCCAGCAGCTTACTAGGGGGCGGAGAGACC. It translates to CASSLLGGGET. The whole CDR3 protein reads CASSLLGGGETQYF.

In regard to this clone: Read data end 3 residues before the CDR3 end; the end is taken from the germline J gene. This rearrangement joins TRBV6-2 or TRBV6-3 to TRBJ1-2; the D is unclear. V shed 2 bases and J shed 0 bases, with 7 bases lying between them. The CDR3 spans 14 residues. CDR1 is MNHEY, CDR2 SVGEGT, per germline. CDR3 loop: CASSYGQPNYGYTF. The DNA read from the CDR3 is TGTGCCAGCAGTTACGGGCAGCCTAACTATGGC.

Points on this clone: The sequence runs out 3 residues before the end of the CDR3; the remainder is reconstructed from the germline J gene. V usage is TRBV20-1 and J usage is TRBJ1-2, with 7 bases aligning to TRBD1. V lost 0 bases to trimming and J lost 0 bases; unmatched junction nucleotides: 7. This CDR3 has 16 residues. CDR1 and CDR2 from the germline V gene are DFQATT and SNEGSKA (reference sequence). CDR3 loop: CSARDSGTAANYGYTF. Partial CDR3 DNA: TGCAGTGCTAGAGATTCTGGGACAGCAGCTAACTATGGC.

On this clone: The CDR3 end lies 3 residues beyond the end of the read and is filled in from the germline J gene. This chain connects TRBV2 to TRBJ2-7; a possible D gene is TRBD1 (6 bases). Looked up from germline, CDR1 is SNHLY and CDR2 is FYNNEI. The CDR3 is 13 residues long. The germline V and J ends were trimmed by 3 bases and 3 bases, with 9 bases remaining between them. The covered CDR3 bases are TGTGCCAGCAGTGAGGACAGACTCTACGAG. Its translation is CASSEDRLYE. The whole CDR3 sequence reads CASSEDRLYEQYF.